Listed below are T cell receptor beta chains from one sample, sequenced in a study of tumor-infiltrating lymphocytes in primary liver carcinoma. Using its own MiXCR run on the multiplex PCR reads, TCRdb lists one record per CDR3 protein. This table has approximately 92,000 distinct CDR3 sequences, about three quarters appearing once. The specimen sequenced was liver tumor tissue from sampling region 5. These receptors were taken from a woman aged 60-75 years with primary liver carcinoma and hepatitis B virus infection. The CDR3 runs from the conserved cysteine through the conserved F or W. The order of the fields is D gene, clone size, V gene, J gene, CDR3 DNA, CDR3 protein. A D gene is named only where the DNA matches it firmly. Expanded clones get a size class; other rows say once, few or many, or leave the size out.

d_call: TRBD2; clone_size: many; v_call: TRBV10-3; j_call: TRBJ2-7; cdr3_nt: TGTGCCATCAGTGAGTCTGGGACTAGCTCCACAAAAAGCTCCTCCTACGAGCAGTACTTC; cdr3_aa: CAISESGTSSTKSSSYEQYF
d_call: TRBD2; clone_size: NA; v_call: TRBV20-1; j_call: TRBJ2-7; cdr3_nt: TGCAGTGCTAGAATGGCTAGCGGGGCCTACGAGCAGTACTTC; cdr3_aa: CSARMASGAYEQYF
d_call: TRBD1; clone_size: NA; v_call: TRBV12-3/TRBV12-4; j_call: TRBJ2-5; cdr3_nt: TGTTCTAGCAGTACGGACAGGGCCAGGGCCCAGTACTTC; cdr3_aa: CSSSTDRARAQYF
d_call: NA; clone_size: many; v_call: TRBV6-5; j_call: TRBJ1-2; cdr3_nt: TGTGCCAGCAGTTACTCCAGGGCCGCCGTGAACGGCTACACCTTC; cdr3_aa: CASSYSRAAVNGYTF
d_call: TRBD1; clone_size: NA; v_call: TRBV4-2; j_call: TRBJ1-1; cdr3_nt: TGTGTCAGTAGCCAGCGACAGGGGACGTTGACTGAAGCTTTCTTT; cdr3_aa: CVSSQRQGTLTEAFF
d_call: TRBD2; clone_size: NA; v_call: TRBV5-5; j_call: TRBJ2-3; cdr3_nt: TGTGCCAACAGCTTGGGCGTTGCGGGAGTGACCGATACGCAGTATTTT; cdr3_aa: CANSLGVAGVTDTQYF
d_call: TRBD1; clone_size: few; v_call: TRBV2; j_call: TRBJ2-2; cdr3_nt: TGTGCCAGCAGTGACAACGACAGGGGGATCGGGGAGCTGTTTTTT; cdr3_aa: CASSDNDRGIGELFF
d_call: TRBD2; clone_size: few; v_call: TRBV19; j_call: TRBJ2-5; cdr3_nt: TGTGCCAGTAGATCGGTCGGGACTAGCGGTGGGGAGACCCAGTATTTC; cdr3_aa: CASRSVGTSGGETQYF
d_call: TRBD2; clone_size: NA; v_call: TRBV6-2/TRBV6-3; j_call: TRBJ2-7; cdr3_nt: TGTGCCAGCAGTTTCGCCCTAGCGGGGAATTCCTACAAGCAGTATTTC; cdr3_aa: CASSFALAGNSYKQYF
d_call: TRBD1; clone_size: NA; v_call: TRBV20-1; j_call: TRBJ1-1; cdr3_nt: TGCAGTACTACGGGTGGGACAGGGGGCGTAAGGACTGAAGCTTTCTTT; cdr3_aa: CSTTGGTGGVRTEAFF
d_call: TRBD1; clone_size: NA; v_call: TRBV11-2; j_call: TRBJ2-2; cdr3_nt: TGTGCCAGCAGCCCCCATCCCGGACAGGATGGTACCGGGGAGCTGTTTTTT; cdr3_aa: CASSPHPGQDGTGELFF
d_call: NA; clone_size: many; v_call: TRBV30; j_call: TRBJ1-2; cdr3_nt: TGTGCCTGGAGAGCAGGGACGGTTGGCTACACCTTC; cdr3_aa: CAWRAGTVGYTF
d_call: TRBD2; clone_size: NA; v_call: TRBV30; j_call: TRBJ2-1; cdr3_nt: TGTGCCTGGAGGCGACTAACGGGAGGTCGGCATGAGCAGTTCTTC; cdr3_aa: CAWRRLTGGRHEQFF
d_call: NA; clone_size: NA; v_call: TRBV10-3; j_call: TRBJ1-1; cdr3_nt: TGTGCCATCAGTGAGTCGACAGAAAATAAAGTTTTCTTT; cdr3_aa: CAISESTENKVFF
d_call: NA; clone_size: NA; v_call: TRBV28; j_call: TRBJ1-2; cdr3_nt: TGTGCCAGCAGCCCTACGTCGGAGGTGAGGGGCTACACCTTC; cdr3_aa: CASSPTSEVRGYTF
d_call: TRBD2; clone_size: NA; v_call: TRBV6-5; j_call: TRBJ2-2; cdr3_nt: TGTGCCAGCAGCCCCTCCCCGACGGCTGTCGGGACTAACGTCGGGGAGCTGTTTTTT; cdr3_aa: CASSPSPTAVGTNVGELFF
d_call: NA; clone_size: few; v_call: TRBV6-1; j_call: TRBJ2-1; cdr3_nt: TGTGCCAGCAGTCATGGGCTGAGGCGAGACTACAATAGGCAGTTCTTC; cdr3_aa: CASSHGLRRDYNRQFF
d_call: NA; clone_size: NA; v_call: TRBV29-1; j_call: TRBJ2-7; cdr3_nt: TGCAGCGTTAATCGAGGAGACGACGAGCAGTACTTC; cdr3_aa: CSVNRGDDEQYF
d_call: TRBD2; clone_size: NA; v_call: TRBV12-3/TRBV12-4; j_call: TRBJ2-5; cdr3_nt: TGTGCCAGCAGAAGACTAGCGGGAGGACCGAGTGTAGAAGACCAGTACTTC; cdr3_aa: CASRRLAGGPSVEDQYF
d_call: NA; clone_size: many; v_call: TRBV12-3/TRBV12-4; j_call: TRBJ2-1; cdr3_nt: TGTGCCAGCAGTGTAAGGGTAGGGGAGCAGTTCTTC; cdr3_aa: CASSVRVGEQFF
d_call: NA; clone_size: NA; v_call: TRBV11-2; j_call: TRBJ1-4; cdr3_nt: TGCGCCAGCGGCTCGACAGCGACCACTCGAGCAACTAATGAAAAACTGTTTTTT; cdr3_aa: CASGSTATTRATNEKLFF
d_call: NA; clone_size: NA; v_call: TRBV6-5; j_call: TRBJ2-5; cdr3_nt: TGTGCCAGCAGCACCCCGACTAACAGAAAGGAGACCCAGTACTTC; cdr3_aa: CASSTPTNRKETQYF
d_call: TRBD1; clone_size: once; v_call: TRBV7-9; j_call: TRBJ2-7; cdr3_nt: TGTGCCAGCAGCTTATCCGCGACAGGGGGCAACTACGAGCAGTACTTC; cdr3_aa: CASSLSATGGNYEQYF
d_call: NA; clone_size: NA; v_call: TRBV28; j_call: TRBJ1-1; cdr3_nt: TGTGCCAGCAGTACAAACAGGATGATGAACACTGAAGCTTTCTTT; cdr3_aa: CASSTNRMMNTEAFF
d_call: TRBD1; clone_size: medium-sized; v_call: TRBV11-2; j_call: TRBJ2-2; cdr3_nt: TGTGCCAGCAGCTTGGGACAGGGATACACCGGGGAGCTGTTTTTT; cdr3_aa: CASSLGQGYTGELFF
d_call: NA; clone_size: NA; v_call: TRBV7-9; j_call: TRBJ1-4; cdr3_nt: TGTGCCAGCAGCTTAGCAAGCCTGAAGGGTGAAAAACTGTTTTTT; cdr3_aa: CASSLASLKGEKLFF
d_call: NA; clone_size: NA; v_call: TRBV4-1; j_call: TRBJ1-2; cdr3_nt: TGCGCAAGCAGGCAAGATAGCTCGAGTCGAGGGGCTAACTATGGCTACACCTTC; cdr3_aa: CASRQDSSSRGANYGYTF
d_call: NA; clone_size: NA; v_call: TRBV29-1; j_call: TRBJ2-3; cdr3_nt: TGCAGCGCTTCCCTCCCAGATACGCAGTATTTT; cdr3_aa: CSASLPDTQYF
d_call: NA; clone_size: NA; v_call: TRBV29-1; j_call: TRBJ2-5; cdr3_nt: TGCAGCGTTGGAAATCAGGTGGGGCGGGAAGAGACCCAGTACTTC; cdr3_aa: CSVGNQVGREETQYF
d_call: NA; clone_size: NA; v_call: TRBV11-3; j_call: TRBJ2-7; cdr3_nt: TGTGCTAGCAGCTTGAGCTACGATCAGTACTTC; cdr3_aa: CASSLSYDQYF
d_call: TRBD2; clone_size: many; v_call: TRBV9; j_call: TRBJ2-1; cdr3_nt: TGTGCCAGCAGCGTAGGTGGACTAGCGGGAGGTTCTATTGGTGAGCAGTTCTTC; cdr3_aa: CASSVGGLAGGSIGEQFF
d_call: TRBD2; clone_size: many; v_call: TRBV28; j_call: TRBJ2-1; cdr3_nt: TGTGCCAGCAGTTCTGCGGGGAGGGGGCAGTTCTTC; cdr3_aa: CASSSAGRGQFF
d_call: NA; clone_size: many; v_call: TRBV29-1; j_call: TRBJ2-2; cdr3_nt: TGCAGCGTTTATGCGGGAACCGGGGAGCTGTTTTTT; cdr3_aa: CSVYAGTGELFF
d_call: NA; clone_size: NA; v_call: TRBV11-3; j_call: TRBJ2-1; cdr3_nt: TGTGCCAGCGGCGCCGGACAGGAGGGACTAACGGGAGGATTCAATGAGCAGTTCTTC; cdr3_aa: CASGAGQEGLTGGFNEQFF
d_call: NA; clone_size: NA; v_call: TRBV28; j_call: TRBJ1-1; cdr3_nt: TGTGCCAGCAGTCCACCCGCGATCAATGAAACTTTCTTT; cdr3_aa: CASSPPAINETFF
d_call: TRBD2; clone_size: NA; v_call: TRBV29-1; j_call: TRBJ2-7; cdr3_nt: TGCAGCCTTGCCAGGGACTACAAGCAGTACTTC; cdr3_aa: CSLARDYKQYF
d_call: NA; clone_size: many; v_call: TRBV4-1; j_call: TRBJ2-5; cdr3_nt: TGCGCCAGCAGCCAAGGGCTCCGGTCCGCAGAGACCCAGTACTTC; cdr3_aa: CASSQGLRSAETQYF
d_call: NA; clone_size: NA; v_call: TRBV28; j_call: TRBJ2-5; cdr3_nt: TGTGCCAGCAGGGCGCTTTCGGGGACGGGAGACGAGACCCAGTACTTC; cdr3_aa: CASRALSGTGDETQYF
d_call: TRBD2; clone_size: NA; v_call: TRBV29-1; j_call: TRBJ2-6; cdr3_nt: TGCAGCGTTATGGGGGAGGGGACTGGGGCCAACGTCCTGACTTTC; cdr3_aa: CSVMGEGTGANVLTF
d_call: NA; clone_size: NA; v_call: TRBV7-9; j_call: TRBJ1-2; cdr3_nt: TGTGCCAGCAGCCTCACCCTAGGTGGCTACACCTTC; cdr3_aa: CASSLTLGGYTF
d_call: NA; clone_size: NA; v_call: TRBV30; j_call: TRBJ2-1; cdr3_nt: TGTGCCTGGAGTGTACGGAGGGTCGGTTACAATGAGCAGTTCTTC; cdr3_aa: CAWSVRRVGYNEQFF
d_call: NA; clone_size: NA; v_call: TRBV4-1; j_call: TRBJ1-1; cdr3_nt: TGCGCCAACAGTGCAGGGAACACTGAAGCTTTCTTT; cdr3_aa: CANSAGNTEAFF
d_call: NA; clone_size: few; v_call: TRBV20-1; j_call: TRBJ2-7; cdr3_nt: TGCAGTGCTAGAGGCGCGGAAGACTACGAGCAGTACTTC; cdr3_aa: CSARGAEDYEQYF
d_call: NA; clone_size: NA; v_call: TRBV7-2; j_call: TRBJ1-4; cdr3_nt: TGTGCCAGCAGCTCCTCGAGGGGTAGCGAAAAACTGTTTTTT; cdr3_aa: CASSSSRGSEKLFF
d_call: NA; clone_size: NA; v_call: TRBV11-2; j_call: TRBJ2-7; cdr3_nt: TGTTCCAGCAGCTTTCAAACACTCCGGGGCGAGGAGTACTTC; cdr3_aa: CSSSFQTLRGEEYF
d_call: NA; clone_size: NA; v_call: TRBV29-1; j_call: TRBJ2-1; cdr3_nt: TGCAACGTTACCTCCGGCGGTAGGGCCTACAATGAGCAGTTCTTC; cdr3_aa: CNVTSGGRAYNEQFF
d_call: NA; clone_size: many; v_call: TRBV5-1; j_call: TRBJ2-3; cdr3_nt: TGCGCCAGCAGCTACACAGATACGCAGTATTTT; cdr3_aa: CASSYTDTQYF
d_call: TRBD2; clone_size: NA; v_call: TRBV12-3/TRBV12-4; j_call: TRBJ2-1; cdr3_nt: TGTGCCAGCAGTTTAGGAGCGGGAGGGTACATTGAGCAGTTCTTC; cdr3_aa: CASSLGAGGYIEQFF
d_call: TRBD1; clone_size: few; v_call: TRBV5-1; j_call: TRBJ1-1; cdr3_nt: TGCGCCAGCAGACTCCGGGACAGGGCGGACACTGAAGCTTTCTTT; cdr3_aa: CASRLRDRADTEAFF
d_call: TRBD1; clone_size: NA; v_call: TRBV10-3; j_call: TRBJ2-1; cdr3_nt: TGTGCCATCAGCTTAAGACAGGGGATTGGCAATGAGCAGTTCTTC; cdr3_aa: CAISLRQGIGNEQFF
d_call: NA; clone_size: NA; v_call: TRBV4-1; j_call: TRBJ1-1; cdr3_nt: TGCGCCAACAGCCAAAGCCCTGGAGTAGACACTGAAGCTTTCTTT; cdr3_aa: CANSQSPGVDTEAFF